These 8 T cell receptor beta chains were all obtained from the same sample, sequenced in a study of T cell changes during pregnancy in multiple sclerosis. Method: immunoSEQ multiplex PCR; TCRdb's copy keeps in-frame clones and lacks some. The table records some 31,000 clones, approximately 90% of them present only once. The source material was CD8+ T cells from peripheral blood mononuclear cells, sampled in the second trimester of pregnancy. These receptors were collected from a female donor with multiple sclerosis, enrolled in a pregnancy study.

This chain joins TRBV5-6 and TRBJ1-4, with 9 nucleotides matching TRBD1. The germline V gene encodes CDR1 SGHDT and CDR2 YYEEEE. With 3 bases clipped from V and 2 bases from J, the junction kept 2 bases outside the gene matches. CDR3 length: 15 residues. The CDR3 coding sequence is TGTGCCAGCAGCTACAGGGGGCAGACTAATGAAAAACTGTTTTTT. This encodes CASSYRGQTNEKLFF.

This rearrangement joins TRBV27 to TRBJ1-2; no firm D call. The CDR3 loop spans 13 amino acids. Per germline, CDR1 MNHEY and CDR2 SMNVEV (reference sequence). V lost 2 bases to trimming and J lost 4 bases, with 8 bases between them. CDR3 amino acids: CASSLEAGYGYTF. The CDR3 DNA sequence: TGTGCCAGCAGTTTAGAAGCGGGCTATGGCTACACCTTC.

This chain uses TRBV5-1 with TRBJ1-1; TRBD1 aligns across 9 bases. CDR1 is SGHRS, CDR2 YFSETQ, per germline. V trimming: 4 bases; J trimming: 6 bases; junction bases outside the gene matches: 4. This CDR3 spans 13 amino acids. CDR3 amino acids: CASSRTGVAEAFF. The CDR3 DNA sequence: TGCGCCAGCAGCCGGACAGGGGTCGCTGAAGCTTTCTTT. Full variable domain (rest looked up from reference TRBV5-1 and TRBJ1-1): KAGVTQTPRYLIKTRGQQVTLSCSPISGHRSVSWYQQTPGQGLQFLFEYFSETQRNKGNFPGRFSGRQFSNSRSEMNVSTLELGDSALYLCASSRTGVAEAFFGQGTRLTVV.

The J gene is TRBJ2-2, the V gene TRBV9; a possible D gene is TRBD1 (8 bases). The V gene lost 3 bases and the J gene lost 3 bases, with 15 bases spanning the gap. CDR3 size: 16 residues. The germline V gene encodes CDR1 SGDLS and CDR2 YYNGEE. CDR3 sequence (DNA): TGTGCCAGCAGCGATCAACAGGGGGGGTACACCGGGGAGCTGTTTTTT. The encoded protein is CASSDQQGGYTGELFF.

Remarks on this clone: Other DNA sequences in this sample translate to the same CDR3. The chain combines TRBV9 with TRBJ1-6, with D perhaps matching TRBD1 (5 bases). Trimming cost V 0 bases and J 5 bases, with 9 bases left between them. The germline V gene encodes CDR1 SGDLS and CDR2 YYNGEE. This CDR3 has 15 residues. The CDR3 DNA is TGTGCCAGCAGCGTAGACGGGGGAGATAATTCACCCCTCCACTTT. It encodes CASSVDGGDNSPLHF. Combining the CDR3 with reference TRBV9 and TRBJ1-6 gives the whole variable domain DSGVTQTPKHLITATGQRVTLRCSPRSGDLSVYWYQQSLDQGLQFLIQYYNGEERAKGNILERFSAQQFPDLHSELNLSSLELGDSALYFCASSVDGGDNSPLHFGNGTRLTVT.

The V and J genes are TRBV6-6 and TRBJ1-6; TRBD1 is a possible D gene (5 bases). V dropped 6 bases and J dropped 7 bases, with 13 bases sitting between them. CDR3 size: 14 residues. Germline values: CDR1 MNHNY, CDR2 SVGAGI (reference sequence). The CDR3 loop is CASRLTEPNSPLHF. The CDR3, as DNA: TGTGCCAGCAGGTTGACAGAACCGAATTCACCCCTCCACTTT.

V usage is TRBV5-1 and J usage is TRBJ1-1, with 7 bases matching TRBD1. Germline CDR1 reads SGHRS; CDR2 reads YFSETQ. Losses at the gene ends were 0 bases for V and 5 bases for J; bases not matched to a gene: 7. This CDR3 comprises 15 residues. The chain's CDR3 is CASSLVGGEGTEAFF. In DNA, the CDR3 is TGCGCCAGCAGCTTGGTAGGGGGCGAGGGGACTGAAGCTTTCTTT.

This rearrangement joins TRBV7-9 to TRBJ2-1, with a tentative D call TRBD1 (6 bases). The CDR3 has 14 amino acids. Germline lookup yields CDR1 SEHNR and CDR2 FQNEAQ (reference sequence). V dropped 0 bases and J dropped 4 bases, with 7 bases sitting between them. The DNA for the CDR3 is TGTGCCAGCAGCTTAGCGCAGGGGTACAATGAGCAGTTCTTC. Translated, it gives CASSLAQGYNEQFF.